A single sample gave rise to the 16 T cell receptor beta chains below, sequenced in a study of OX40 agonist ivuxolimab in advanced cancers. Measured with immunoSEQ multiplex PCR; TCRdb has only the in-frame clones, and not every one. The repertoire holds about 86,000 clones, with approximately 88% as singletons. The sequences come from CD4+ or CD8+ T cells sorted from blood, collected in a trial of the OX40 agonist ivuxolimab. These receptors all come from an adult with an advanced solid tumor such as melanoma, head and neck, liver or kidney cancer.

The genes are TRBV28 and TRBJ1-5; 12 bases fit TRBD1. The CDR3 length is 16 residues. Germline V gene sequence: CDR1 MDHEN, CDR2 SYDVKM. V was pared by 3 bases and J by 6 bases, with 6 bases of the junction left unmatched. CDR3 region: CASSFAGTGGFQPQHF. The CDR3 DNA is TGTGCCAGCAGTTTTGCCGGGACAGGGGGCTTTCAGCCCCAGCATTTT. Combining the CDR3 with reference TRBV28 and TRBJ1-5 gives the whole variable domain DVKVTQSSRYLVKRTGEKVFLECVQDMDHENMFWYRQDPGLGLRLIYFSYDVKMKEKGDIPEGYSVSREKKERFSLILESASTNQTSMYLCASSFAGTGGFQPQHFGDGTRLSIL.

The chain uses TRBV2 and TRBJ2-7; tentative D call: TRBD1 (5 bases). The length of the CDR3 is 14 residues. V was pared by 4 bases and J by 0 bases, with 10 bases between. CDR1 is SNHLY and CDR2 is FYNNEI in the germline V gene. The CDR3 DNA follows: TGTGCCAGCAGTGTAAGGGGTAACTCCTACGAGCAGTACTTC. Encoded protein: CASSVRGNSYEQYF.

The chain carries TRBV2 and TRBJ1-5; tentative D call: TRBD1 (6 bases). This CDR3 comprises 14 residues. The germline CDR1 and CDR2 sequences are SNHLY and FYNNEI. Trimming left V 3 bases short and J 3 bases short, with 9 bases between. The CDR3 loop reads CASSDQGTNQPQHF. The CDR3 region has the DNA TGTGCCAGCAGTGACCAGGGGACCAATCAGCCCCAGCATTTT.

This chain uses TRBV29-1 with TRBJ1-2, with a weak D call TRBD1 (6 bases). Germline V lookup: CDR1 SQVTM, CDR2 ANQGSEA. The CDR3 totals 12 residues. V gave up 7 bases and J gave up 1 base, with 10 bases separating them. CDR3 in DNA: TGCAGCGCCCGGGACAATAACTATGGCTACACCTTC. Protein sequence: CSARDNNYGYTF.

The V gene is TRBV28, the J gene TRBJ1-4, with D possibly matching TRBD1 (6 bases). From germline, CDR1 is MDHEN and CDR2 SYDVKM. The CDR3 consists of 15 residues. V was shortened by 10 bases and J by 6 bases, with 21 bases between the two germline ends. The CDR3: CAITNVRGADEKLFF. CDR3 coding DNA: TGTGCCATTACCAATGTCAGGGGCGCGGATGAAAAACTGTTTTTT.

The chain uses TRBV6-5 and TRBJ2-2; D call uncertain. From germline, CDR1 is MNHEY and CDR2 SVGAGI. The CDR3 length is 13 residues. Trimming cost V 6 bases and J 1 base, with 6 bases left between them. This chain's CDR3 is CASRPGNTGELFF. CDR3 sequence (DNA): TGTGCCAGCAGACCGGGGAACACCGGGGAGCTGTTTTTT.

This rearrangement joins TRBV5-1 to TRBJ1-3, with D unresolved. The CDR3 loop spans 14 amino acids. Per germline, CDR1 SGHRS and CDR2 YFSETQ. V shed 2 bases and J shed 4 bases, with 10 bases lying between them. CDR3 loop: CASSFQPQGNTIYF. For the CDR3, the DNA is TGCGCCAGCAGCTTCCAGCCCCAGGGAAACACCATATATTTT.

The chain recombines TRBV6-6 with TRBJ1-5; 9 nucleotides align to TRBD1. Trimming cost V 6 bases and J 0 bases; bases outside gene matches: 6. The CDR3 runs to 16 residues. Looked up from germline, CDR1 is MNHNY and CDR2 is SVGAGI (reference sequence). The CDR3 DNA reads as TGTGCCAGCAGGGGACAGGGCGGGGGTAGCAATCAGCCCCAGCATTTT. Protein: CASRGQGGGSNQPQHF.

The V gene is TRBV4-1, the J gene TRBJ1-4, with D hard to call. Trimming cost V 6 bases and J 0 bases, with 11 bases left between them. The CDR3 extends over 15 amino acids. Germline values: CDR1 MGHRA, CDR2 YSYEKL. CDR3 sequence reads: CASRAQSATNEKLFF. In DNA, the CDR3 is TGCGCCAGCAGGGCCCAATCGGCAACTAATGAAAAACTGTTTTTT.

The chain uses TRBV5-1 and TRBJ2-4; a weak D match, TRBD1 (6 bases). Deletions cut 3 bases from V and 6 bases from J, with 28 bases between. The germline CDR1 and CDR2 sequences are SGHRS and YFSETQ. This CDR3 spans 19 amino acids. The CDR3 spells CASSSINQGRGPIGNIQYF. The CDR3 region has the DNA TGCGCCAGCAGCTCCATAAACCAGGGGAGAGGCCCCATTGGAAACATTCAGTACTTC.

The V call is TRBV18, the J call TRBJ2-7; 9 nucleotides line up with TRBD1. This CDR3 region has 15 residues. The trim removed 3 bases at V and 3 bases at J, leaving 6 bases unmatched. The V gene's germline CDR1 is KGHSH and CDR2 LQKENI. The CDR3 nucleotides are TGTGCCAGCTCACCGTTGGGACAGGGTATCTACGAGCAGTACTTC. Protein product: CASSPLGQGIYEQYF.

The chain couples TRBV9 to TRBJ1-3; no reliable D call. The CDR3 loop spans 15 amino acids. Germline loops: CDR1 SGDLS, CDR2 YYNGEE. V was shortened by 0 bases and J by 0 bases, with 7 bases between the two germline ends. CDR3 amino acids: CASSVGQHSGNTIYF. The CDR3, as DNA: TGTGCCAGCAGCGTAGGGCAGCACTCTGGAAACACCATATATTTT.

This chain uses TRBV30 with TRBJ1-4; 9 bases map to TRBD1. The CDR3 has 18 residues. The germline CDR1 and CDR2 sequences are GTSNPN and SVGIG (reference sequence). Germline trimming cut 3 bases from V and 0 bases from J; bases unmatched to any gene: 11. As DNA, the CDR3 is TGTGCCTGGAGGACCCGAGGACAGGGGATTGCAACTAATGAAAAACTGTTTTTT. It encodes CAWRTRGQGIATNEKLFF.

This chain joins TRBV18 and TRBJ1-4; no firm D call. The CDR3 totals 13 residues. The germline gives CDR1 KGHSH, CDR2 LQKENI. Trimming left V 6 bases short and J 5 bases short, with 10 bases between. This CDR3 is CASSSAWNEKLFF. CDR3 in DNA: TGTGCCAGCTCCTCGGCCTGGAATGAAAAACTGTTTTTT.

V gene TRBV6-5 combines with J gene TRBJ1-1; D remains ambiguous. CDR1 and CDR2 from the germline V gene are MNHEY and SVGAGI. Trimming stripped 0 bases from V and 5 bases from J, with 13 bases between. The CDR3 covers 15 residues. CDR3 loop: CASSYSYVVQTEAFF. DNA of the CDR3: TGTGCCAGCAGTTACTCGTATGTGGTGCAGACTGAAGCTTTCTTT.

This chain links TRBV5-1 with TRBJ2-1; D gene uncertain. Trimming took 1 base from V and 6 from J, leaving 11 bases between them. Germline CDR1 is SGHRS and CDR2 is YFSETQ. The CDR3 has 14 amino acids. The CDR3 sequence: CASSLKTDFNEQFF. As DNA, the CDR3 is TGCGCCAGCAGCTTGAAGACCGATTTCAATGAGCAGTTCTTC.